The rows below give T cell receptor beta chains drawn from one sample of a study of T cell responses to AZD1222 COVID-19 vaccine. Data came from immunoSEQ multiplex PCR; TCRdb stores just in-frame clones and leaves some out. The sample yields roughly 120,000 clones, about 88% seen once. The starting material was peripheral blood, obtained on day 0 of AZD1222 vaccination. The source of these receptors is an adult in good health. CDR3s include the opening cysteine and the closing phenylalanine or tryptophan. The D gene is left open where the match is weak. Expanded clones get a size class; other rows say once, few or many, or leave the size out.

TRBD1	-	TRBV9	TRBJ1-1	CASSVGAGQANTEAFF	TGTGCCAGCAGCGTAGGAGCGGGACAGGCGAACACTGAAGCTTTCTTT
-	-	TRBV5-1	TRBJ2-2	CASSLGSNTGELFF	TGCGCCAGCAGCCTCGGTTCGAACACCGGGGAGCTGTTTTTT
-	-	TRBV5-1	TRBJ1-6	CASSLAGLPYNSPLHF	TGCGCCAGCAGCTTGGCCGGGCTCCCTTATAATTCACCCCTCCACTTT
TRBD2	-	TRBV4-1	TRBJ2-3	CASSQVLAGDTDTQYF	TGCGCCAGCAGCCAAGTACTAGCGGGAGACACAGATACGCAGTATTTT
TRBD1	few	TRBV19	TRBJ1-3	CASTRAPGQGSPGNTIYF	TGTGCCAGTACCCGGGCCCCGGGACAGGGGTCACCTGGAAACACCATATATTTT
-	-	TRBV28	TRBJ2-1	CASSQRNEQFF	TGTGCCAGCTCCCAGCGCAATGAGCAGTTCTTC
TRBD1	-	TRBV5-1	TRBJ1-2	CASSLEAAGGTF	TGCGCCAGCAGCTTGGAAGCGGCAGGGGGCACCTTC
-	-	TRBV12-5	TRBJ1-5	CASATDLSQPQHF	TGTGCTAGTGCCACCGACCTGAGTCAGCCCCAGCATTTT
-	once	TRBV11-3	TRBJ1-3	CASSQEPQGSGNTIYF	TGTGCCAGCAGCCAAGAACCGCAGGGGTCTGGAAACACCATATATTTT
-	-	TRBV24-1	TRBJ1-2	CATSDSGRRGTFRELYGYTF	TGTGCCACCAGTGATTCCGGACGGAGGGGTACATTCCGCGAACTATATGGCTACACCTTC
TRBD2	-	TRBV10-3	TRBJ2-3	CATLIAGRSTDTQYF	TGTGCCACACTTATAGCGGGCAGGAGCACAGATACGCAGTATTTT